Presented here are 26 T cell receptor beta chains from one specimen sequenced in a study of blood T cell repertoires in COVID-19. Some clones are missing from TCRdb's copy, which holds only in-frame ones; the method was immunoSEQ multiplex PCR. Among 100,000 to 150,000 clones listed, about 85% were seen once. The sequenced sample consisted of peripheral blood. Receptor source: a man aged 40-55 years with active or convalescent COVID-19.

The chain recombines TRBV14 with TRBJ1-1, with TRBD1 as a possible D gene (5 bases). Germline values: CDR1 SGHDN, CDR2 FVKESK. With 4 bases removed from V and 4 bases from J, the gap between germline ends came to 10 bases. This CDR3 has 13 residues. CDR3 loop: CASSRSGGTEAFF. The CDR3 DNA follows: TGTGCCAGCAGCCGATCCGGGGGCACTGAAGCTTTCTTT.

V and J are TRBV5-4 and TRBJ2-3; TRBD2 matches 11 bases. The CDR3 spans 15 residues. Germline-derived CDR1 and CDR2 are SGHNT and YYREEE (reference sequence). V shed 0 bases, J shed 8 bases, and the junction held 5 bases outside the gene matches. In DNA form, the CDR3 reads TGTGCCAGCAGCTTGGTAGCGGGGGGGCCGGGTACGCAGTATTTT. It translates to CASSLVAGGPGTQYF. The variable domain in full, completed from reference TRBV5-4 and TRBJ2-3, reads ETGVTQSPTHLIKTRGQQVTLRCSSQSGHNTVSWYQQALGQGPQFIFQYYREEENGRGNFPPRFSGLQFPNYSSELNVNALELDDSALYLCASSLVAGGPGTQYFGPGTRLTVL.

This clone appeared once. This CDR3 is CASSVIKPQGDYGYTF. DNA for the CDR3: TGTGCCAGCAGCGTTATTAAACCTCAGGGGGACTATGGCTACACCTTC. The V gene is TRBV7-9, the J gene TRBJ1-2; 7 nucleotides align to TRBD1. CDR3 length equals 16 residues. The germline V gene encodes CDR1 SEHNR and CDR2 FQNEAQ (reference sequence). The junction had 12 bases not matched to a gene; V was cut back by 5 bases and J by 3 bases.

This clone came up a few times. The gene calls are TRBV12-3 or TRBV12-4 and TRBJ2-7; D perhaps matches TRBD1 (6 bases). This CDR3 is 13 amino acids long. V shed 1 base and J shed 4 bases, with 8 bases lying between them. Written as DNA, the CDR3 is TGTGCCAGCAGTTTAGGGACAGAATACGAGCAGTACTTC. As protein: CASSLGTEYEQYF.

The DNA of the CDR3 is TGTGCCAGCAGCTTAAAAAGCGGGGGGGCCCCAGATACGCAGTATTTT. Its translation is CASSLKSGGAPDTQYF. The chain recombines TRBV5-4 with TRBJ2-3; TRBD2 matches at 10 bases. Germline loops: CDR1 SGHNT, CDR2 YYREEE (reference sequence). V shed 2 bases, J shed 4 bases, and the junction held 7 bases outside the gene matches. The CDR3 extends over 16 amino acids.

The V and J genes are TRBV27 and TRBJ1-1; a weak D match, TRBD1 (6 bases). The CDR3 covers 16 residues. Germline V gene data show CDR1 as MNHEY and CDR2 as SMNVEV (reference sequence). Between the trimmed V and J ends, which lost 6 bases and 0 bases, there was a span of 17 bases. Here the CDR3 reads CASSPYRGGLNTEAFF. CDR3 coding DNA: TGTGCCAGCAGCCCTTACAGAGGGGGTTTGAACACTGAAGCTTTCTTT.

This clone was counted between two and nine times. The CDR3 DNA reads TGTGCCAGCAGCTGGGGACAGTCCTCCTATGGCTACACCTTC. This codes for CASSWGQSSYGYTF. The chain has TRBV5-6 and TRBJ1-2, with TRBD1 matching 7 bases. From germline, CDR1 is SGHDT and CDR2 YYEEEE. CDR3 size: 14 residues. The V segment lost 3 bases and the J segment 4 bases; nucleotides outside the gene matches: 6.

The V and J genes are TRBV9 and TRBJ2-5, with 7 bases that match TRBD1. Trimming took 10 bases from V and 3 from J; bases not matched to a gene: 21. CDR3 size: 17 residues. Looked up from germline, CDR1 is SGDLS and CDR2 is YYNGEE. DNA for the CDR3: TGTGCCGGCCAAGATAGCGCTGGACAGGAAAAGAAAGAGACCCAGTACTTC. Protein: CAGQDSAGQEKKETQYF.

The table lists this clone with a few counts. The gene calls are TRBV6-5 and TRBJ2-6; D perhaps matches TRBD1 (5 bases). The CDR3 has 14 residues. In germline, CDR1 is MNHEY, CDR2 SVGAGI. V lost 7 bases, J lost 0 bases, and 7 bases lay in between. CDR3 sequence: CASTTGSGANVLTF. CDR3 sequence (DNA): TGTGCCAGCACTACAGGCTCTGGGGCCAACGTCCTGACTTTC.

This rearrangement joins TRBV5-1 to TRBJ1-3; D not resolved. Germline CDR1 and CDR2: SGHRS and YFSETQ. The CDR3 has 17 amino acids. The V and J ends lost 2 bases and 0 bases respectively, with 15 bases between them. CDR3 nucleotide sequence: TGCGCCAGCAGCTTATTCGCACGGGAGAGCTCTGGAAACACCATATATTTT. This encodes CASSLFARESSGNTIYF.

V is TRBV27 and J is TRBJ1-2; tentatively, D is TRBD1 (6 bases). This CDR3 is built from 13 residues. Germline lookup yields CDR1 MNHEY and CDR2 SMNVEV (reference sequence). Trimming pared 2 bases from V and 4 bases from J, leaving 8 bases between. The CDR3 spells CASSLGGFYGYTF. As DNA, the CDR3 is TGTGCCAGCAGTTTAGGGGGCTTCTATGGCTACACCTTC.

This clone has only one observation. This rearrangement joins TRBV12-5 to TRBJ1-1; 8 nucleotides agree with TRBD1. Germline-derived CDR1 and CDR2 are LGHNT and FRNRAP. With V trimmed by 4 bases and J by 6 bases, 28 bases remained unmatched. This CDR3 comprises 21 residues. The DNA for the CDR3 is TGTGCTAGTGGTTCGACCCAGTCACGACAGGGGAAGGACGGACGGGACGCTGAAGCTTTCTTT. Translating gives CASGSTQSRQGKDGRDAEAFF.

This clone was detected only once. CDR3 region: CASGSLLTGTSGYNEQFF. DNA for the CDR3: TGTGCTAGTGGTTCGCTATTAACCGGGACTAGCGGATACAATGAGCAGTTCTTC. The J gene is TRBJ2-1, the V gene TRBV12-5; TRBD2 matches 11 bases. CDR1 and CDR2 (germline): LGHNT, FRNRAP. This CDR3 is built from 18 residues. V lost 4 bases, J lost 4 bases, and 12 bases stayed unmatched.

This clone has only one observation. The CDR3 spells CASSSLGQGHTEAFF. As DNA, the CDR3 is TGTGCCAGCAGCTCCCTTGGACAGGGGCACACTGAAGCTTTCTTT. The J gene is TRBJ1-1, the V gene TRBV3-1 (or the pseudogene TRBV3-2); 9 bases are shared with TRBD1. This CDR3 spans 15 amino acids. CDR1 and CDR2 from the germline V gene are LGHDT and YNNKEL (reference sequence). The V gene end was trimmed by 5 bases and the J gene end by 3 bases; junction bases not matched to a gene: 7.

V and J are TRBV4-3 and TRBJ1-2; D is unclear. This CDR3 is built from 18 residues. V lost 0 bases to trimming and J lost 4 bases, with 21 bases between them. Germline CDR1 and CDR2: LGHNA and YSLEER. DNA for the CDR3: TGCGCCAGCAGCCAAGATCGCCCTTATCAGGCAATAATCTATGGCTACACCTTC. Its protein is CASSQDRPYQAIIYGYTF.

For the CDR3, the DNA is TGTGCCTGGAGTCCGCCTGGACTAAGGTCCTCCTACGAGCAGTACTTC. Translation gives CAWSPPGLRSSYEQYF. The chain couples TRBV30 to TRBJ2-7; D is perhaps TRBD2 (6 bases). This CDR3 has 16 residues. Germline lookup yields CDR1 GTSNPN and CDR2 SVGIG (reference sequence). The germline V and J ends were trimmed by 2 bases and 0 bases, with 17 bases remaining between them.

The gene calls are TRBV6-5 and TRBJ1-6; TRBD1 matches 9 bases. Germline CDR1 is MNHEY and CDR2 is SVGAGI. The CDR3 covers 15 residues. Germline trimming cut 2 bases from V and 5 bases from J; bases unmatched to any gene: 1. CDR3 DNA sequence: TGTGCCAGCAGTTACGGGACAGGGAATAATTCACCCCTCCACTTT. Its protein is CASSYGTGNNSPLHF.

The chain has TRBV6-6 and TRBJ2-2; TRBD1 is a possible D gene (5 bases). Germline assignment: CDR1 MNHNY and CDR2 SVGAGI (reference sequence). The CDR3 runs to 15 residues. Trimming stripped 11 bases from V and 4 bases from J, with 20 bases between. The CDR3 DNA is TGTGCCTCGTCCTCCAGGGTGACGAGCACCGGGGAGCTGTTTTTT. Translating gives CASSSRVTSTGELFF.

The rearrangement uses TRBV7-3 and TRBJ1-1; 11 bases map to TRBD1. This CDR3 contains 15 residues. The ends lost 5 bases at V and 8 bases at J; junction bases unmatched: 10. Per germline, CDR1 SGHTA and CDR2 FQGTGA. Here the CDR3 DNA reads TGTGCCAGCAGCCCCGGGACAGGGGGACCGGGGGAAGCTTTCTTT. Translated, it gives CASSPGTGGPGEAFF. The variable domain in full, completed from reference TRBV7-3 and TRBJ1-1, reads GAGVSQTPSNKVTEKGKYVELRCDPISGHTALYWYRQSLGQGPEFLIYFQGTGAADDSGLPNDRFFAVRPEGSVSTLKIQRTERGDSAVYLCASSPGTGGPGEAFFGQGTRLTVV.

V usage is TRBV5-1 and J usage is TRBJ1-6; possible D gene TRBD1, 6 bases. Trimming removed 2 bases from V and 10 bases from J, with 13 bases in between. In germline, CDR1 is SGHRS, CDR2 YFSETQ. This CDR3 spans 14 amino acids. CDR3 DNA: TGCGCCAGCAGCTTTACAGGGTGGGAATCACCCCTCCACTTT. Its protein is CASSFTGWESPLHF.

This rearrangement joins TRBV29-1 to TRBJ2-3, with D possibly being TRBD1 (6 bases). CDR1 and CDR2 from the germline V gene are SQVTM and ANQGSEA. This CDR3 contains 15 residues. Between the trimmed V and J ends, which lost 4 bases and 10 bases, there was a span of 24 bases. CDR3 nucleotides: TGCAGCGTTGTTAAACCCGGACAGATCACAGAGGCGCAGTATTTT. Translating gives CSVVKPGQITEAQYF.

This clone was recorded many times. The V call is TRBV7-9, the J call TRBJ1-2; possible D gene TRBD1, 5 bases. The germline V gene encodes CDR1 SEHNR and CDR2 FQNEAQ (reference sequence). The CDR3 totals 12 residues. In DNA, the CDR3 is TGTGCTTGCGGGGGGGATTACTATGGCTACACCTTC. Residues: CACGGDYYGYTF.

This chain connects TRBV28 to TRBJ1-4; D possibly corresponds to TRBD1 (6 bases). The V end was cut by 3 bases, the J end by 5 bases, with 10 bases between. The CDR3 sequence is 14 residues long. CDR1 and CDR2 from the germline V gene are MDHEN and SYDVKM. The DNA for the CDR3 is TGTGCCAGCAGTTTCGGACAGTTCAATGAAAAACTGTTTTTT. It yields the protein CASSFGQFNEKLFF.

This clone has only one observation. The CDR3 nucleotides are TGTGCCTGGAGTGTCGACTATGGCTACACCTTC. Its translation: CAWSVDYGYTF. The rearrangement joins TRBV30 to TRBJ1-2; no clear D gene. Trimming shortened V by 0 bases and J by 3 bases, and 2 bases separated the two germline ends. The CDR3 contains 11 residues. The germline CDR1 and CDR2 sequences are GTSNPN and SVGIG (reference sequence).

The chain uses TRBV4-1 and TRBJ2-1; TRBD2 matches 15 bases. The CDR3 is made up of 17 amino acids. The germline gives CDR1 MGHRA, CDR2 YSYEKL. Trimming cost V 4 bases and J 7 bases; bases outside gene matches: 8. Here the CDR3 reads CASSRGLAGGPGNEQFF. The CDR3 DNA sequence: TGCGCCAGCAGCCGAGGACTAGCGGGGGGGCCGGGTAATGAGCAGTTCTTC.

This clone was counted a few times. The CDR3 DNA is TGTGCCAGCACCCCCCCAGGGGGCGGAAACATTCAGTACTTC. This codes for CASTPPGGGNIQYF. The chain recombines TRBV6-5 with TRBJ2-4; 8 positions agree with TRBD1. The germline V gene has CDR1 MNHEY and CDR2 SVGAGI. Losses at the gene ends were 7 bases for V and 6 bases for J; bases not matched to a gene: 8. The CDR3 sequence is 14 residues long.